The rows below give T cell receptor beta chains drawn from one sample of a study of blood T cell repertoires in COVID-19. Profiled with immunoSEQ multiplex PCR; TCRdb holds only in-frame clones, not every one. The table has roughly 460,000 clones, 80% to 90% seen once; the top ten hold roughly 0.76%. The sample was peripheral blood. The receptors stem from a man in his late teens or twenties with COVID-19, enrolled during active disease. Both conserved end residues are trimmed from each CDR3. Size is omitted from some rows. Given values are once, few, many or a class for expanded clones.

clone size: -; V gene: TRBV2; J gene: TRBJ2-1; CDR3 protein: ASSGGTSHELFYNEQF
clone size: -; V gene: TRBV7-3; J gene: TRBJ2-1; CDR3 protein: ASSRGTEKF
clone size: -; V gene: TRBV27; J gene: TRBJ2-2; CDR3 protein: ASRIRVTGELF
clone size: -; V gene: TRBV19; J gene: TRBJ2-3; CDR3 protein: ASSRGGGKSLAGVADTQY
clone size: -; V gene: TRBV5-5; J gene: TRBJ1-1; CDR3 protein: ASSQRQGHTEAF
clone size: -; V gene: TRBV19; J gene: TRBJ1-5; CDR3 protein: ASSIRDPNQPQH
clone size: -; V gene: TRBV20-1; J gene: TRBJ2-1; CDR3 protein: SASDYRAYNEQF
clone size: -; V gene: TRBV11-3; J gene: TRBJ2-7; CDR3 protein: ASSSRMGLPSEQY
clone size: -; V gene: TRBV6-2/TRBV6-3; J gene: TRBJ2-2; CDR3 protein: ASSYDDLVSGELF
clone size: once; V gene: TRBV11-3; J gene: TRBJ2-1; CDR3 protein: ASSFGAGNNEQF
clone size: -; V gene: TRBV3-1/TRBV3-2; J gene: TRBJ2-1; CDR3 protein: ASSQDFVSGGPNEQF
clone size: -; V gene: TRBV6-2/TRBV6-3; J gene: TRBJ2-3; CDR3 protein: ASSDRGLNTDTQY
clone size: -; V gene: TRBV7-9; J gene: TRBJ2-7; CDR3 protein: ASSLGAPNEQY
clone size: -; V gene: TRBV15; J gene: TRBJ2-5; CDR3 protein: ATSREDLRRETQY
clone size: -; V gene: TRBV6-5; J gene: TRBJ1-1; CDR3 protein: ASNTRGSGNTEAF
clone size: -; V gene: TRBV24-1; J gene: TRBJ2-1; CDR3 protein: ATSDSVAGAYNEQF
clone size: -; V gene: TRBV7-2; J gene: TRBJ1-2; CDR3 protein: ASSLETTGNYGYT
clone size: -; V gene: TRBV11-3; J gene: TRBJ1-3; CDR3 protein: ASSLDPSVRASGNTIY
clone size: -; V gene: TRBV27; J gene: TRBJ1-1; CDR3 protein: ASSLAGSLNTEAF
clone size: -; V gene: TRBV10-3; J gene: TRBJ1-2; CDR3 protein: AISQGAHYGYT
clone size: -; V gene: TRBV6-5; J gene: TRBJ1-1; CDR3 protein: ASTLDKMNTEAF
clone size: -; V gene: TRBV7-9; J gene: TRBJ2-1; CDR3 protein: ASSLDGGIYNEQF
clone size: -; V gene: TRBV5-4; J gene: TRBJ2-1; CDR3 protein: ASSATSGKTYNEQF
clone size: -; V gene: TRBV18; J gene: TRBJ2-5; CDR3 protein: ASSPPEGQRKTQY
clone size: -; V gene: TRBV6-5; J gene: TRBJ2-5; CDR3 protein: ASAPGGLQETQY
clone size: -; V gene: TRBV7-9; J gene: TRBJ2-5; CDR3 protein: ASSSTLQETQY
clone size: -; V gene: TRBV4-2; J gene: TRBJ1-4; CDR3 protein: ASSPRAGGYEKLF
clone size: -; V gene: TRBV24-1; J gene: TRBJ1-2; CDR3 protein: ATSDSGANYGYT
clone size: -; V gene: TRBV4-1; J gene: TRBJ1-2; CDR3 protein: ASSQDSDYGYT
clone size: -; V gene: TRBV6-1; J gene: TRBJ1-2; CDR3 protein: ASREGTGYGYT
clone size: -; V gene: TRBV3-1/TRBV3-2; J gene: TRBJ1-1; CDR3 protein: ASSQFREAF
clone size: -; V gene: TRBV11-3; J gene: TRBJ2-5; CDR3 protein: ASTEAGELGETQY
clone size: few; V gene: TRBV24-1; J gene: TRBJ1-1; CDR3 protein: ATSGQGLNTEAF
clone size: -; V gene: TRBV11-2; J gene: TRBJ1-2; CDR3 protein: ASSHSTRPVDYGYT
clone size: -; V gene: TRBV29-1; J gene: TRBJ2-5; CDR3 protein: SVGDSRILRQETQY
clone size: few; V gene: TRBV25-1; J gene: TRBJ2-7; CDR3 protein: ATAREEAYEQY
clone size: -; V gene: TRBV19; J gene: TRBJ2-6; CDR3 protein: ASSMLRQGRSGANVLT
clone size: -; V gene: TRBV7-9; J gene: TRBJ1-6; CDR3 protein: ASSPGGGNSPLH
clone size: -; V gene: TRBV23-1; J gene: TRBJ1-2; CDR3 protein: ASSQSTGWNGYT
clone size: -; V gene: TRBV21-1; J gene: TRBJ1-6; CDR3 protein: ASSILRDVNSPLH
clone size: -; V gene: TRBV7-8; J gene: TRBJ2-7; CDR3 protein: ASRPGTVPHEQY
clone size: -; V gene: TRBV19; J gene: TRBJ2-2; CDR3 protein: ASSRRGPNTGELF
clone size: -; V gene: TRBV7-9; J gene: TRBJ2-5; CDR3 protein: ASSQRGLAQETQY
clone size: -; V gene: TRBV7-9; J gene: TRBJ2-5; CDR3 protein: ASSSWSGRETQY
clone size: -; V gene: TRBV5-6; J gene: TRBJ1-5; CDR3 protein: ASSLGVGQPQH
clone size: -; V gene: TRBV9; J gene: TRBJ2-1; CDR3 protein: ASSVGDLNEQF
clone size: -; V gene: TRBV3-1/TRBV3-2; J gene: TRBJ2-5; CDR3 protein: ASSRGQTGLTSGRETQY
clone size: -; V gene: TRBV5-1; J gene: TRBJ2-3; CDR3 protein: ASSFAGDGADTQY
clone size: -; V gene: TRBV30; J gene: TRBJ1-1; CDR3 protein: AWKPMNTEAF
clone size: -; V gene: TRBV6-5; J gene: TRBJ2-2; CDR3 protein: AYRAGGNTGELF
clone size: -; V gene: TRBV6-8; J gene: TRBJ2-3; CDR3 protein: AITGASGGH
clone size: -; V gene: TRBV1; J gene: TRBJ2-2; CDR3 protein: TSSQEVSGATGELF
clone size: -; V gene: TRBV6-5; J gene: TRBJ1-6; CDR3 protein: ASSYNGNSPLH
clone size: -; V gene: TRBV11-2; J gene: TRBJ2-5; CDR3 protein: ASSFGQGGGQETQY
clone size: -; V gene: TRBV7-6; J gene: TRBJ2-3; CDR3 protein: ASSLGVAGVGTDTQY
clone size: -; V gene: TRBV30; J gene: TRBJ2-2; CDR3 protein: AWSGAGELF
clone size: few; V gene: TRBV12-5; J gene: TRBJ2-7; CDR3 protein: ASRPGDRSYEQY
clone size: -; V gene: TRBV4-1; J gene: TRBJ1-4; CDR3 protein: ASSPRKSSRGFSNEKLF
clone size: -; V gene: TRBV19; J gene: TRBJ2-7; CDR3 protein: ASSYAFGELGEQY
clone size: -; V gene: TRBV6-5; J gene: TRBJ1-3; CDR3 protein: ASSYGAPDSGNTIY